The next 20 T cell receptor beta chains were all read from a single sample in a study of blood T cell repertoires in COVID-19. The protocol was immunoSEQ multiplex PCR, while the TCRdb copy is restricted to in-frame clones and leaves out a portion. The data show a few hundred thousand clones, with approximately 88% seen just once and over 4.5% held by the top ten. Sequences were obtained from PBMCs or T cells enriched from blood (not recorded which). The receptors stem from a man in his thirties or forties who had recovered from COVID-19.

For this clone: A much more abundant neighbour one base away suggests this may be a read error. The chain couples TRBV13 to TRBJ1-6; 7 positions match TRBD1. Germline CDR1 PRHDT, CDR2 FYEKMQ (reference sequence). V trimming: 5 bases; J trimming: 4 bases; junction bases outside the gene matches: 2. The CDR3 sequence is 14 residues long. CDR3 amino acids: CASSPGQYNSPLHF. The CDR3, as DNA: TGTGCCAGCAGCCCGGGACAGTATAATTCACCCCTCCACTTT.

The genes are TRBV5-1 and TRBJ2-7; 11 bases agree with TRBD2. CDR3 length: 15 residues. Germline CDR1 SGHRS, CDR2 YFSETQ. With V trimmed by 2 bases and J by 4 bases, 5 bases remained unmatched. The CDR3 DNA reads TGCGCCAGCAGCTTTTCTAGCGGGGGGACGTACGAGCAGTACTTC. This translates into CASSFSSGGTYEQYF.

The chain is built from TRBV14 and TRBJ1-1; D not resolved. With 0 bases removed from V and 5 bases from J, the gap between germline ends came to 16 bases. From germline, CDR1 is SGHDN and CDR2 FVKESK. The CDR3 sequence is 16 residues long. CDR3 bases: TGTGCCAGCAGCCAAGATCTTAGGCCAAGGAGGACTGAAGCTTTCTTT. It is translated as CASSQDLRPRRTEAFF.

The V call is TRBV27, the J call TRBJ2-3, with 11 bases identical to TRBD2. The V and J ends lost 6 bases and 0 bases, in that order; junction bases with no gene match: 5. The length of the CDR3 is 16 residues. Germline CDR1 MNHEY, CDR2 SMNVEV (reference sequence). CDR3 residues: CASSRLAGYSTDTQYF. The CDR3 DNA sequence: TGTGCCAGCAGCCGACTAGCGGGGTATAGCACAGATACGCAGTATTTT.

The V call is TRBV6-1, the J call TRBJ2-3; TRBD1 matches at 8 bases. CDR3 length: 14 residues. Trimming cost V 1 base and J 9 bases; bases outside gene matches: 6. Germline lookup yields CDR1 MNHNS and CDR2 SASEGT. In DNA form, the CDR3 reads TGTGCCAGCAGTGAAGGGACAGGGCAAATGACGCAGTATTTT. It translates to CASSEGTGQMTQYF.

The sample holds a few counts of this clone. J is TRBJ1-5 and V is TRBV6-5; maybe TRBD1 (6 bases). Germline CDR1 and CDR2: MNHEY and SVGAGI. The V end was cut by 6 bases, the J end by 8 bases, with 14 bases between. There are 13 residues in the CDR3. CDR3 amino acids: CASRGHTGEPQHF. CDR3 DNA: TGTGCCAGCAGGGGACATACCGGTGAGCCCCAGCATTTT.

The CDR3 reads CASSLRQETQYF. The CDR3 DNA reads as TGTGCCAGCAGTCTCAGGCAAGAGACCCAGTACTTC. This rearrangement joins TRBV2 to TRBJ2-5; D not certain. V was shortened by 5 bases and J by 2 bases, with 6 bases between the two germline ends. Per germline, CDR1 SNHLY and CDR2 FYNNEI. The CDR3 length is 12 residues.

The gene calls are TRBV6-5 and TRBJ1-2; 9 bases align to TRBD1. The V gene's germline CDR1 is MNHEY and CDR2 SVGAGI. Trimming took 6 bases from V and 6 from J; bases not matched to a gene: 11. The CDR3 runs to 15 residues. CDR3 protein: CASRPPGTGSHGYTF. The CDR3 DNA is TGTGCCAGCAGGCCGCCCGGGACAGGGTCGCATGGCTACACCTTC.

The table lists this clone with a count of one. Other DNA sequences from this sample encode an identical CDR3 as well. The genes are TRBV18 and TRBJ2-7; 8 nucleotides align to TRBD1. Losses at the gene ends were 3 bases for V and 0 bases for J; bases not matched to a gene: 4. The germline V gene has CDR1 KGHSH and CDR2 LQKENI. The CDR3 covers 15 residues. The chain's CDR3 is CASSPGQGSSYEQYF. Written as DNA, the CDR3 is TGTGCCAGCTCACCCGGACAGGGCAGCTCCTACGAGCAGTACTTC.

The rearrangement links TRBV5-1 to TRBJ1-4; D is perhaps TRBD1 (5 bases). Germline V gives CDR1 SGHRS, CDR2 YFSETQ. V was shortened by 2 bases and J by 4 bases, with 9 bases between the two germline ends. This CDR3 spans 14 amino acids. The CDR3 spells CASSFSTVNEKLFF. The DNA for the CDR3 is TGCGCCAGCAGCTTTTCGACAGTTAATGAAAAACTGTTTTTT.

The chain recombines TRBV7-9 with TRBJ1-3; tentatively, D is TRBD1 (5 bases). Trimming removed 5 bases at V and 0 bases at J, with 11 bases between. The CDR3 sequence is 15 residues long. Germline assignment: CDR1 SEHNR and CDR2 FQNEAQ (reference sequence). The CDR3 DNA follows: TGTGCCAGCAGCCCAGGGCACTCCTCTGGAAACACCATATATTTT. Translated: CASSPGHSSGNTIYF.

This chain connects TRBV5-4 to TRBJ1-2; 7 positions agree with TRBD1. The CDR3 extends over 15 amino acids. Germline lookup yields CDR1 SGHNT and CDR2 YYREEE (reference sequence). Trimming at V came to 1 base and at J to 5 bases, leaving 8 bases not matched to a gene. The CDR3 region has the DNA TGTGCCAGCAGCTTGTCAGGGACAGCCAGTTATGGCTACACCTTC. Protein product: CASSLSGTASYGYTF.

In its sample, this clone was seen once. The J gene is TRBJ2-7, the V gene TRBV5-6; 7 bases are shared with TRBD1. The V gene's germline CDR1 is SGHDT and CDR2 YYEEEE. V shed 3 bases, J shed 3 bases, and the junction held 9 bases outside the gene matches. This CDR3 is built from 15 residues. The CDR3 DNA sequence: TGTGCCAGCAGCTCCCAACCGGGACAGAACTACGAGCAGTACTTC. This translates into CASSSQPGQNYEQYF. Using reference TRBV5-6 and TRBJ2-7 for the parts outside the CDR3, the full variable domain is DAGVTQSPTHLIKTRGQQVTLRCSPKSGHDTVSWYQQALGQGPQFIFQYYEEEERQRGNFPDRFSGHQFPNYSSELNVNALLLGDSALYLCASSSQPGQNYEQYFGPGTRLTVT.

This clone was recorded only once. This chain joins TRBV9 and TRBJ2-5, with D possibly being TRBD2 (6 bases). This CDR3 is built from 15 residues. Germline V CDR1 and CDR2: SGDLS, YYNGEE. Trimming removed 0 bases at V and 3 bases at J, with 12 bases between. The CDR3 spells CASSVEGGGEETQYF. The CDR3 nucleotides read TGTGCCAGCAGCGTAGAAGGCGGAGGGGAAGAGACCCAGTACTTC.

The CDR3 loop is CASSLRQGARNEKLFF. Here the CDR3 DNA reads TGTGCCAGCAGCTTAAGACAGGGGGCCCGAAATGAAAAACTGTTTTTT. The rearrangement links TRBV7-6 to TRBJ1-4; 10 bases match TRBD1. From germline, CDR1 is SGHVS and CDR2 FNYEAQ. This CDR3 contains 16 residues. The J segment lost 5 bases and the V segment lost 2 bases, leaving 5 bases of the junction unmatched.

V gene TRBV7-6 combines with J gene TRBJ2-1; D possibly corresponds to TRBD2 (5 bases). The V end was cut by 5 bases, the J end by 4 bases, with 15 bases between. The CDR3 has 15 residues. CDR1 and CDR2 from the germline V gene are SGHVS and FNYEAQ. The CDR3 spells CASSTVPSSYNEQFF. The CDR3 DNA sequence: TGTGCCAGCAGCACGGTTCCTAGCTCATACAATGAGCAGTTCTTC.

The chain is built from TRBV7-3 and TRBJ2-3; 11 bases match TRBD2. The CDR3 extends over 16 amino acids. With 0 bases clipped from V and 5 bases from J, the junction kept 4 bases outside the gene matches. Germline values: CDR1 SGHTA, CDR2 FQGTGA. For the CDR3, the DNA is TGTGCCAGCAGCTTAACTAGCGGGGGGGCAGGAGATACGCAGTATTTT. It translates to CASSLTSGGAGDTQYF.

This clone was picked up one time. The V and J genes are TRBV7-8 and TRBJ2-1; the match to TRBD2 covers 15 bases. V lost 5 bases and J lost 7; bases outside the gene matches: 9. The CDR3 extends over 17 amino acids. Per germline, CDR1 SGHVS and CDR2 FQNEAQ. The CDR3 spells CASSPKGLAGGWNEQFF. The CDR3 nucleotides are TGTGCCAGCAGCCCCAAAGGACTAGCGGGGGGGTGGAATGAGCAGTTCTTC.

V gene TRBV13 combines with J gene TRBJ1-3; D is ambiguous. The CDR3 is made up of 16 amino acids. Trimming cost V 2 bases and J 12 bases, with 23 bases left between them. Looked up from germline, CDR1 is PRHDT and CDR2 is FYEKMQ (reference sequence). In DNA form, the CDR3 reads TGTGCCAGCAGCTTATTAAGTTCCGGGTTGGAAGCAGACATATATTTT. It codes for CASSLLSSGLEADIYF.

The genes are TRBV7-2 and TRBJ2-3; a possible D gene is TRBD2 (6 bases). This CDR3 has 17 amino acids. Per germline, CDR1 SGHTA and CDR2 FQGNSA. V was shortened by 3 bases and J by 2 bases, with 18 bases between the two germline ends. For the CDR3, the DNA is TGTGCCAGCAGCTTGGCCCGATGGGGACTCACCACAGATACGCAGTATTTT. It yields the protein CASSLARWGLTTDTQYF.